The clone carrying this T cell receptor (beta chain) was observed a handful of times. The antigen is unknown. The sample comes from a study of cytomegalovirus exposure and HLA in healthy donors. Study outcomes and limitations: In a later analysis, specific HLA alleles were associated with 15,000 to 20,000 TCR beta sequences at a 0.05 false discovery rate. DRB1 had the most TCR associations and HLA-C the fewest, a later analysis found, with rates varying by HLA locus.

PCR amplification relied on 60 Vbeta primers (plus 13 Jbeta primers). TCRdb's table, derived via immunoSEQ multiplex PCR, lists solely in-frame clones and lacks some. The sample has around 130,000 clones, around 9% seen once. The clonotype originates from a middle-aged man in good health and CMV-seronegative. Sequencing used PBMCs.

This CDR3 is CASSLSPFGQVLRNIQYF. CDR3 coding DNA: TGTGCCAGCAGCTTATCGCCATTCGGACAGGTTCTCAGAAACATTCAGTACTTC. V usage is TRBV7-2 and J usage is TRBJ2-4, with 7 nucleotides matching TRBD1. The J segment lost 6 bases and the V segment lost 2 bases, leaving 16 bases of the junction unmatched. Germline CDR1 SGHTA, CDR2 FQGNSA. The CDR3 is 18 amino acids.